This paragraph covers one T cell receptor beta chain sequence. There is no known antigen for this receptor. A read error is likely, as this CDR3 ends without the conserved phenylalanine or tryptophan. The CDR3 is made up of 14 amino acids, end residues included. Only the CDR3 DNA stays, 42 bases, in frame from base 1. The trim is 4 bases for V and 1 base for J, with a gap of 13 bases between the germline ends. CDR1 SQVTM and CDR2 ANQGSEA are derived from the germline V gene. Libraries came from multiplex PCR. The listed sequencing device is Illumina HiSeq 2500. Following protocols modified from ARM-PCR, the researchers constructed TCRbeta libraries through three rounds of nested PCR with primers (Table S4). Before sequencing, PCR products of 200-500 bp were excised from the gel and purified with the QIAquick gel extraction kit. In the paper's pipeline: Reads were cleaned using Trimmomatic, were merged into complete CDR3 sequences using FLASH, and were assigned to V(D)J germline segments using MiTCR. Clonal diversity was computed as the inverse Simpson's index with VDJtools. In-frame sequences lacking a premature stop codon were counted as productive reads. TCRdb handled the public reads itself, with Q25 trimming in fastp and clone calling in MiXCR, and kept productive beta chains. Rows are combined by CDR3 protein, so each entry shows the most common genes and DNA. It is TCRdb's table, rather than the study itself, that gives the V and J calls and clone size. The sample data list tens of thousands of distinct CDR3 sequences, and about two thirds of these were observed just once. Approximately 30% of the sample rests with the top ten.

RNA was isolated from bulk, unsorted tissue, and RNA quality was assessed with a NanoDrop ND-1000 and an Agilent 2100. The normal lung samples consisted of distant non-tumor tissue collected more than 3 cm from the tumor edge. Donors were newly diagnosed lung cancer patients admitted for thoracic surgery in China between August and November 2014, without prior chemotherapy. Patients who had received previous radiotherapy or chemotherapy, or who had another concurrent cancer, were excluded from the study. Surgical tissue pieces of about 1-2.1 cm3 were preserved in RNAlater solution and were kept at -80 degrees C until use. This record belongs to a study of tumor and adjacent non-tumor tissue in lung cancer (dated by TCRdb to the late 2010s). In the study overall: Of the cohort, about 11 patients had adenocarcinoma, 2 had squamous cell carcinoma and 1 had small cell lung cancer. Sequencing produced about 130,000,000 productive TCRbeta reads in total, an average of about 4.5 million reads per sample. The 15 enrolled patients, of whom approximately ten were men and 5 were women, were aged roughly 30 to 85 years and were diagnosed with TNM stage I to III disease. Using bulk TCRbeta repertoires from roughly 14 lung cancer patients, the study set lung tumor tissue side by side with matched distant non-tumor lung tissue. TCRbeta CDR3 sequencing was performed on a few dozen paired specimens, with one tumor sample and one normal lung sample collected per patient. General conclusions and limits of the study: Neither the sequencing platform nor unique molecular identifiers are mentioned in the methods. The top 100 clones accounted for a significantly larger cumulative portion of the repertoire in normal lung than in tumor tissue. With only about 16 patients in the cohort, the authors noted that larger samples and more detailed clinical data are needed. Tumor tissue showed significantly greater TCR diversity (inverse Simpson) than normal lung tissue (roughly 430 vs 170, P = 0.0075, Mann-Whitney U test). Because peripheral blood was not sequenced, blood TCRbeta repertoires in the lung cancer patients of the study were not examined. Younger patients had significantly higher TCR diversity, and higher tumor TCR diversity was associated with shorter overall and disease-free survival.

Sequences were obtained from distant non-tumor lung tissue. The chain is made from TRBV29-1 and TRBJ1-1; possibly the D gene is TRBD1, per 6 matching bases. The clonotype was recovered from a woman between 50 and 59 years old with non-small cell lung cancer. This receptor carries the CDR3 CSVVRQEANTEAFL. The nucleotides read TGCAGCGTTGTTAGACAGGAAGCGAACACTGAAGCTTTCCTT.